This T cell receptor (beta chain) comes out of a study of PD-1 blockade in classical Hodgkin lymphoma. General study findings and limits: Newly diagnosed patients were reported to exhibit reduced baseline TCR diversity relative to healthy donors. No one has yet defined what causes the repertoire differences, which may be disease activity or prior therapy.

Details on this clone: Its antigen is currently unknown.

As to time point: newly diagnosed, previously untreated cHL patient sample. The CD8+ T cells came from thawed PBMCs through magnetic negative selection. Comparators were PBMCs taken from newly diagnosed, untreated classical Hodgkin lymphoma. TCRdb keeps only in-frame clones here, not all; method: immunoSEQ multiplex PCR. Here the sample spans around 23,000 clones, about 86% being singletons. The CDR3 spans 16 residues. V lost 3 bases and J lost 2; bases outside the gene matches: 6. Germline CDR1 reads MNHNY; CDR2 reads SVGAGI (reference sequence). Sequencing used CD8+ T cells from blood. The chain links TRBV6-6 to TRBJ1-3; TRBD1 agrees at 8 bases. The sequence came from a human donor with classical Hodgkin lymphoma. CDR3 sequence reads: CASSYQKQGAGNTIYF. In DNA form, the CDR3 reads TGTGCCAGCAGTTATCAAAAACAGGGGGCTGGAAACACCATATATTTT.